This TCR beta chain was sequenced for a study of T cell repertoires in cytomegalovirus infection. Overall study context: Evidence of both CMV infection and a matching HLA type came from public TCR beta signatures. Study-level results: CMV carriers having the relevant HLA were flagged by cumulative public TCR beta family frequency. Ex vivo responses were dominated by HLA-C-restricted CMV-specific TCR beta clonotypes.

In TCRdb, the reads were re-called with MiXCR into one record per CDR3 protein. Seen here are around 740,000 distinct CDR3 sequences, 35% to 45% observed once, and the top ten hold around 2.8%. Germline values: CDR1 SGHDT, CDR2 YYEEEE. The germline V and J ends were trimmed by 0 bases and 4 bases, with 14 bases remaining between them. The length of the CDR3 is 15 residues. Only a few counts were recorded for this clonotype. Antigen unknown. The receptor's source is a human donor in good health (CMV status not recorded). Some clones in this sample may be carry-over from other donors' samples. V is TRBV5-6 and J is TRBJ2-7; possible D gene TRBD2, 5 bases. The sample consisted of PBMCs. CDR3: CASSLVGLSVYEQYF. The CDR3 region has the DNA TGTGCCAGCAGCTTGGTCGGACTCTCGGTTTACGAGCAGTACTTC.